The 25 T cell receptor beta chains given below trace back to one sample, sequenced in a study of blood T cell repertoires in COVID-19 (dated by TCRdb to the early 2020s). The library relied on the immunoSEQ multiplex PCR assay. Drawn from immuneACCESS, this table holds only the in-frame rearrangements with V and J called that TCRdb kept. Clones are partly lost; checked studies trace under half to an unresolved V gene and leave the rest unexplained. The table for this sample lists about 180,000 clones; about 91% of them were counted only once. Around 2.3% of the sample is taken by the ten largest. The sample was PBMCs or T cells enriched from blood (not recorded which). These TCRs come from a woman between 40 and 50 years old with acute COVID-19.

This clone was found a few times. The V and J genes are TRBV6-4 and TRBJ1-1, with 10 bases matching TRBD1. V trimming: 5 bases; J trimming: 8 bases; junction bases outside the gene matches: 5. CDR1 is MRHNA, CDR2 SNTAGT, per germline. The CDR3 is 13 amino acids. CDR3 in DNA: TGTGCCAGCAGTCCCGGACAGGGGGTAGAAGCTTTCTTT. It encodes CASSPGQGVEAFF.

Remarks on this clone: The junction does not match germline at one end; this may be a read error. The J gene is TRBJ1-5, the V gene TRBV2; 7 bases are a match to TRBD1. The CDR3 extends over 12 amino acids. Germline V lookup: CDR1 SNHLY, CDR2 FYNNEI. The CDR3 sequence is CASSGSQGPLSF. In nucleotides, the CDR3 is TGTGCCAGCAGTGGGTCACAGGGGCCCCTGAGTTTT. Based on the CDR3 plus reference TRBV2 and TRBJ1-5, the full variable domain is EPEVTQTPSHQVTQMGQEVILRCVPISNHLYFYWYRQILGQKVEFLVSFYNNEISEKSEIFDDQFSVERPDGSNFTLKIRSTKLEDSAMYFCASSGSQGPLSFGDGTRLSIL.

J is TRBJ2-5 and V is TRBV5-1; TRBD1 agrees at 7 bases. Unmatched junction bases numbered 10, after V lost 3 bases and J lost 5 bases. Per the germline V gene, CDR1 is SGHRS and CDR2 is YFSETQ. CDR3 length: 15 amino acids. In DNA form, the CDR3 reads TGCGCCAGCAGCTCCAAAACGACAGGGATGGAGACCCAGTACTTC. It translates to CASSSKTTGMETQYF.

The chain has TRBV6-5 and TRBJ1-2, with a weak D call TRBD1 (6 bases). Germline lookup yields CDR1 MNHEY and CDR2 SVGAGI. V was trimmed by 6 bases and J by 1 base, leaving 12 bases between them. The CDR3 covers 14 residues. The CDR3 nucleotides read TGTGCCAGCAGAGCACCGGACAGTAACTATGGCTACACCTTC. It specifies CASRAPDSNYGYTF.

The chain is built from TRBV6-2 or TRBV6-3 and TRBJ1-6, with 8 bases identical to TRBD1. The CDR3 contains 14 residues. CDR1 and CDR2 (germline): MNHEY, SVGEGT. Trimming took 2 bases from V and 7 from J; bases not matched to a gene: 1. The CDR3 reads CASSYGDRNSPLHF. CDR3 DNA: TGTGCCAGCAGTTACGGGGACAGGAATTCACCCCTCCACTTT.

This clone was observed once. The DNA for the CDR3 is TGTGCCAGCAGTTATGGAGCGGGAGGTACCGGGGAGCTGTTTTTT. Its protein is CASSYGAGGTGELFF. The chain joins TRBV27 to TRBJ2-2, with TRBD2 matching over 9 bases. The CDR3 contains 15 residues. J gave up 5 bases and V 4 bases, and 5 bases lay outside the gene matches. The germline V gene encodes CDR1 MNHEY and CDR2 SMNVEV (reference sequence).

The rearrangement links TRBV24-1 to TRBJ1-2, with D perhaps TRBD1 (5 bases). The V end was cut by 3 bases, the J end by 0 bases, with 10 bases between. The CDR3 totals 15 residues. In germline, CDR1 is KGHDR, CDR2 SFDVKD. The CDR3 nucleotides read TGTGCCACCAGTGATACGGGGGAAGCTAACTATGGCTACACCTTC. Encoded protein: CATSDTGEANYGYTF.

The chain combines TRBV11-2 with TRBJ2-5; D is undetermined. Looked up from germline, CDR1 is SGHAT and CDR2 is FQNNGV. V was trimmed by 5 bases and J by 1 base, leaving 14 bases between them. The CDR3 length is 15 residues. The CDR3 sequence is CASSTRRVVQETQYF. The CDR3 DNA reads TGTGCCAGCAGCACCCGCCGGGTCGTCCAAGAGACCCAGTACTTC.

This clone was seen just once. The genes are TRBV4-1 and TRBJ2-3; TRBD2 aligns across 10 bases. Germline CDR1 and CDR2: MGHRA and YSYEKL. The CDR3 spans 16 residues. V was clipped by 2 bases and J by 1 base; unmatched bases: 3. CDR3 nucleotides: TGCGCCAGCAGCCAACCTAGCGGGGGTGGCACAGATACGCAGTATTTT. Its translation is CASSQPSGGGTDTQYF.

J is TRBJ1-2 and V is TRBV15; no clear D. Germline lookup yields CDR1 LNHNV and CDR2 YYDKDF (reference sequence). Trimming cost V 0 bases and J 8 bases, with 16 bases left between them. The CDR3 extends over 15 amino acids. The DNA for the CDR3 is TGTGCCACCAGCAGAGATATTCCCGGGGAATCGGGCTACACCTTC. Amino acids: CATSRDIPGESGYTF.

This rearrangement joins TRBV12-5 to TRBJ2-5; 13 bases fit TRBD2. Germline CDR1 reads LGHNT; CDR2 reads FRNRAP. The V segment lost 5 bases and the J segment 5 bases; nucleotides outside the gene matches: 11. CDR3 length equals 17 residues. The CDR3: CASGEGLAGQWEETQYF. DNA of the CDR3: TGTGCTAGTGGTGAGGGACTAGCGGGACAGTGGGAGGAGACCCAGTACTTC.

This clone was recorded a few times. The V call is TRBV4-2, the J call TRBJ2-7; TRBD2 matches at 9 bases. Trimming removed 0 bases from V and 3 bases from J; junction bases left unmatched: 9. This CDR3 contains 17 residues. Germline CDR1 is LGHNA and CDR2 is YNFKEQ. The DNA for the CDR3 is TGTGCCAGCAGCCAAGAGTCGGCTAGCGGGATTTACTACGAGCAGTACTTC. It yields the protein CASSQESASGIYYEQYF.

This chain uses TRBV15 with TRBJ2-1, with 7 positions matching TRBD2. After removal of 0 bases from V and 8 bases from J, the junction contained 4 bases not matched to a gene. Germline CDR1 and CDR2: LNHNV and YYDKDF (reference sequence). The CDR3 length is 14 residues. The CDR3 DNA follows: TGTGCCACCAGCAGAGATCGTGGGAGGGATGAGCAGTTCTTC. This sequence encodes CATSRDRGRDEQFF.

V usage is TRBV7-3 and J usage is TRBJ2-3, with 7 nucleotides matching TRBD2. Germline V lookup: CDR1 SGHTA, CDR2 FQGTGA. This CDR3 comprises 13 residues. The junction had 13 bases not matched to a gene; V was cut back by 5 bases and J by 14 bases. CDR3: CASSQRVGGRRYF. The CDR3 coding sequence is TGTGCCAGCAGCCAAAGGGTCGGCGGGAGAAGGTATTTT.

The V call is TRBV19, the J call TRBJ2-6, with a tentative D call TRBD1 (6 bases). This CDR3 contains 15 residues. Germline assignment: CDR1 LNHDA and CDR2 SQIVND (reference sequence). The germline V and J ends were trimmed by 8 bases and 0 bases, with 11 bases remaining between them. CDR3 sequence reads: CASQVRGSGANVLTF. CDR3 bases: TGTGCCAGTCAAGTCAGGGGCTCTGGGGCCAACGTCCTGACTTTC.

This chain connects TRBV6-1 to TRBJ2-5; 13 bases are shared with TRBD2. V lost 4 bases, J lost 5 bases, and 10 bases stayed unmatched. Germline values: CDR1 MNHNS, CDR2 SASEGT. The CDR3 is made up of 17 amino acids. CDR3 loop: CASSGTSGGASWETQYF. CDR3 coding DNA: TGTGCCAGCAGTGGTACTAGCGGGGGGGCGTCTTGGGAGACCCAGTACTTC.

The chain is built from TRBV7-6 and TRBJ1-1; D unresolved. Trimming cost V 5 bases and J 6 bases, with 16 bases left between them. CDR3 length equals 14 residues. From germline, CDR1 is SGHVS and CDR2 FNYEAQ. The CDR3 loop reads CASSPIGVSPEAFF. CDR3 nucleotide sequence: TGTGCCAGCAGCCCCATTGGCGTTAGCCCTGAAGCTTTCTTT.

The chain links TRBV7-2 to TRBJ1-3; D gene uncertain. The CDR3 has 14 amino acids. Trimming cost V 2 bases and J 0 bases, with 5 bases left between them. The germline V gene encodes CDR1 SGHTA and CDR2 FQGNSA. The CDR3 protein is CASSLLHSGNTIYF. CDR3 sequence (DNA): TGTGCCAGCAGCTTATTACACTCTGGAAACACCATATATTTT.

The chain links TRBV7-9 to TRBJ2-7; D perhaps matches TRBD1 (7 bases). Per germline, CDR1 SEHNR and CDR2 FQNEAQ (reference sequence). The germline V and J ends were trimmed by 1 base and 4 bases, with 11 bases remaining between them. The CDR3 totals 14 residues. CDR3 sequence: CASSLGGTVYEQYF. The CDR3, as DNA: TGTGCCAGCAGCTTAGGCGGGACAGTATACGAGCAGTACTTC.

In nucleotides, the CDR3 is TGTGCCAGCAGTGAAAGGCTAGCGGGAGGAGGAGAGACCCAGTACTTC. Translating gives CASSERLAGGGETQYF. The chain is built from TRBV6-1 and TRBJ2-5; TRBD2 aligns across 11 bases. CDR3 size: 16 residues. Germline CDR1 is MNHNS and CDR2 is SASEGT. V lost 2 bases, J lost 4 bases, and 6 bases stayed unmatched.

The chain couples TRBV6-5 to TRBJ2-7; TRBD1 matches 7 bases. The CDR3 is 12 residues long. Per the germline V gene, CDR1 is MNHEY and CDR2 is SVGAGI. V trimming: 7 bases; J trimming: 3 bases; junction bases outside the gene matches: 3. In DNA form, the CDR3 reads TGTGCCAGCATGGCAGGGGGCTACGAGCAGTACTTC. Residues: CASMAGGYEQYF.

V is TRBV25-1 and J is TRBJ2-1; the match to TRBD1 covers 7 bases. The length of the CDR3 is 17 residues. Trimming cost V 3 bases and J 6 bases; bases outside gene matches: 14. Germline-derived CDR1 and CDR2 are MGHDK and SYGVNS. In DNA form, the CDR3 reads TGTGCCAGCAGTGAGTTCCCGACAGGGCAAGGGGGCAATGAGCAGTTCTTC. Protein sequence: CASSEFPTGQGGNEQFF.

The chain has TRBV28 and TRBJ2-2, with no clear D. The germline gives CDR1 MDHEN, CDR2 SYDVKM. This CDR3 contains 15 residues. Trimming cost V 2 bases and J 2 bases, with 9 bases left between them. CDR3 nucleotides: TGTGCCAGCAGTTTAATTAGCAAAAACACCGGGGAGCTGTTTTTT. This translates into CASSLISKNTGELFF.

V gene TRBV27 combines with J gene TRBJ2-1; TRBD1 agrees at 9 bases. Trimming cost V 6 bases and J 8 bases; bases outside gene matches: 11. Germline CDR1 and CDR2: MNHEY and SMNVEV (reference sequence). The length of the CDR3 is 15 residues. Here the CDR3 DNA reads TGTGCCAGCAGATTACCGGGGACAGGGTGGGATGAGCAGTTCTTC. This sequence encodes CASRLPGTGWDEQFF.

V gene TRBV7-6 combines with J gene TRBJ2-3; D remains ambiguous. CDR3 length equals 16 residues. Germline V lookup: CDR1 SGHVS, CDR2 FNYEAQ. V was cut by 3 bases and J by 4 bases, with 17 bases left in between. In DNA, the CDR3 is TGTGCCAGCAGCTTCGAAGCCCGCGTCGAATCAGATACGCAGTATTTT. Translating gives CASSFEARVESDTQYF.